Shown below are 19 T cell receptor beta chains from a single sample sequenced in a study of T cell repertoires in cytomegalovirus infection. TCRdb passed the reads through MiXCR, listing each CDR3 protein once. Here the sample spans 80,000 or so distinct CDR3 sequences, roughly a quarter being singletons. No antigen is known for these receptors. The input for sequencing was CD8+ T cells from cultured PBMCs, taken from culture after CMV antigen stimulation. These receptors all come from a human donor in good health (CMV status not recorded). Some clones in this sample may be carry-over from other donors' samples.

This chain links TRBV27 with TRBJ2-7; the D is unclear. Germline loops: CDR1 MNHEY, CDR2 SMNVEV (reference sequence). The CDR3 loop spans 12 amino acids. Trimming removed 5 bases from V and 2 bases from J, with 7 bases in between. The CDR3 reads CASSGDTYEQYF. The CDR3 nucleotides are TGTGCCAGCAGTGGGGATACCTACGAGCAGTACTTC.

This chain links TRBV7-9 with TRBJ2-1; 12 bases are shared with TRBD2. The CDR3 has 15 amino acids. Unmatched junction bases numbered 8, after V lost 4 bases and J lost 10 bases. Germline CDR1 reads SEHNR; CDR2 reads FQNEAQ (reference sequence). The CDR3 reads CASSSLAGGPEEQFF. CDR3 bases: TGTGCCAGCAGCTCCCTAGCGGGAGGGCCAGAAGAGCAGTTCTTC.

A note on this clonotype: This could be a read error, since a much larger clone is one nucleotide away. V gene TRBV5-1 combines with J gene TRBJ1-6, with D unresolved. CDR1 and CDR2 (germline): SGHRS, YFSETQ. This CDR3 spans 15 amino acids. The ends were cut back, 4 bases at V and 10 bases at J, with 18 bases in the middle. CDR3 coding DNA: TGCGCCAGCAGCCCGGCGTCCAGTGGGTCATCACCCCTCCACTTT. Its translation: CASSPASSGSSPLHF.

The DNA of the CDR3 is TGTGCCAGCAGCTTGGATAGCGAGCAGTACTTC. As protein: CASSLDSEQYF. This chain links TRBV5-6 with TRBJ2-7, with D unclear. The CDR3 has 11 residues. Germline CDR1 and CDR2: SGHDT and YYEEEE. V was clipped by 0 bases and J by 6 bases, with 4 bases between them.

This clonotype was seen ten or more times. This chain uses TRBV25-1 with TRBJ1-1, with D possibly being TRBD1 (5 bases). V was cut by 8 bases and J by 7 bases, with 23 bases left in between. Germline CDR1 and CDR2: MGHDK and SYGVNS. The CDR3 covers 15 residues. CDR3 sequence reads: CASPEGSGLTLEAFF. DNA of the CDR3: TGTGCCAGCCCTGAGGGGTCAGGGTTGACCCTTGAAGCTTTCTTT.

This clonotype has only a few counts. The CDR3 DNA reads TGTGCCAGCAGTTTAAGGGGCAGCAGCTCCTACAATGAGCAGTTCTTC. Translating it yields CASSLRGSSSYNEQFF. V gene TRBV27 combines with J gene TRBJ2-1; weak D call: TRBD1 (5 bases). This CDR3 is built from 16 residues. Per germline, CDR1 MNHEY and CDR2 SMNVEV (reference sequence). The V end was cut by 2 bases, the J end by 0 bases, with 11 bases between.

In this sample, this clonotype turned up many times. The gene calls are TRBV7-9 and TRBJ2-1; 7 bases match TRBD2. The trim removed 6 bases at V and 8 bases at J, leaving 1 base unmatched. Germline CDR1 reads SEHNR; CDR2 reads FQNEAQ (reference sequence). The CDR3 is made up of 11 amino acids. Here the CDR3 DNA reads TGTGCCAGCAGAACTAGCGATGAGCAGTTCTTC. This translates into CASRTSDEQFF.

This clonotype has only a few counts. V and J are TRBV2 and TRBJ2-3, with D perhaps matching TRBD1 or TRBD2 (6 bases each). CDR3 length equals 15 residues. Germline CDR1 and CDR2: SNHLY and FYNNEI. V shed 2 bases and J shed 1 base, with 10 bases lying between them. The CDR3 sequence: CASSEWGAGTDTQYF. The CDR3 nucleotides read TGTGCCAGCAGTGAATGGGGGGCTGGCACAGATACGCAGTATTTT.

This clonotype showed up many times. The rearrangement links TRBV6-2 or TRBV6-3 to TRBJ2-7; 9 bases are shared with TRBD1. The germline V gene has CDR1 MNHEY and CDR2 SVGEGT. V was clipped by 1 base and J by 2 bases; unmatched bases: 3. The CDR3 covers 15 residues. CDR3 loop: CASSYYRDRAYEQYF. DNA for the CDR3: TGTGCCAGCAGTTACTACAGGGACAGGGCCTACGAGCAGTACTTC.

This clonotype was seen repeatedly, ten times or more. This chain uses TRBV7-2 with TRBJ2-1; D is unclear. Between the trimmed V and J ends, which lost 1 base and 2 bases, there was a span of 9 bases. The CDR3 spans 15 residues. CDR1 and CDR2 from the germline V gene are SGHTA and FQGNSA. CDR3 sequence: CASSLGGSPYNEQFF. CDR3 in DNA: TGTGCCAGCAGCTTAGGAGGTAGTCCCTACAATGAGCAGTTCTTC.

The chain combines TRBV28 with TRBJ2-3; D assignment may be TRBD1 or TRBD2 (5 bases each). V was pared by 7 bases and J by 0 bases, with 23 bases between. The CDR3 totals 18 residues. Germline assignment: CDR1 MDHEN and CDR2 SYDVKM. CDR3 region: CASTPLGVPDHSTDTQYF. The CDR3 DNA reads TGTGCCAGCACCCCATTGGGGGTCCCAGACCACAGCACAGATACGCAGTATTTT.

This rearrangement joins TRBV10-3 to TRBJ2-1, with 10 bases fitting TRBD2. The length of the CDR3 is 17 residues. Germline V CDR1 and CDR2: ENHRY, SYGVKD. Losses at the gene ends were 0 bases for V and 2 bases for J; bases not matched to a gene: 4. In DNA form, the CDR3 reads TGTGCCATCAGTGAGTCCGGGCTAGCGGGGGCCTACAATGAGCAGTTCTTC. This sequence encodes CAISESGLAGAYNEQFF.

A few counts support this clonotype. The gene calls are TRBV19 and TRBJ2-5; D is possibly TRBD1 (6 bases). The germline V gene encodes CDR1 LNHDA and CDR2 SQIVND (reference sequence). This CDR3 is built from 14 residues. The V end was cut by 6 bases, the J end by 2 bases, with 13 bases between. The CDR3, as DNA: TGTGCCAGTAGGAAACTGACAGGACAAGAGACCCAGTACTTC. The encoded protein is CASRKLTGQETQYF.

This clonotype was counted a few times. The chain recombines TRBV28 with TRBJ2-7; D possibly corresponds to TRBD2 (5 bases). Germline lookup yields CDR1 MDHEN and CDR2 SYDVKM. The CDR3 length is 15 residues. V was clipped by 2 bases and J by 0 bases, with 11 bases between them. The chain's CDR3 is CASSLRRPSSYEQYF. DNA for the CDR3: TGTGCCAGCAGTTTAAGGAGGCCGAGCTCCTACGAGCAGTACTTC.

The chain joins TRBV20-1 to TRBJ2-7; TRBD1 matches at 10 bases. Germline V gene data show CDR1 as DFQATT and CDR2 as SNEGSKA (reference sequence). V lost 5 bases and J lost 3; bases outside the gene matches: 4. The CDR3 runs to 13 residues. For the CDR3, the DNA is TGCAGTGCTGAAGGGACAGGGGTCTACGAGCAGTACTTC. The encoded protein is CSAEGTGVYEQYF.

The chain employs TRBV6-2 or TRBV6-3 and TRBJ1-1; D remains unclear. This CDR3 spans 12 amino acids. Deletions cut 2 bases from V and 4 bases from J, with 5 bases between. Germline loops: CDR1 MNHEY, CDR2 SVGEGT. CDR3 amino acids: CASSYGLTEAFF. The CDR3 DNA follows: TGTGCCAGCAGTTACGGCCTCACTGAAGCTTTCTTT.

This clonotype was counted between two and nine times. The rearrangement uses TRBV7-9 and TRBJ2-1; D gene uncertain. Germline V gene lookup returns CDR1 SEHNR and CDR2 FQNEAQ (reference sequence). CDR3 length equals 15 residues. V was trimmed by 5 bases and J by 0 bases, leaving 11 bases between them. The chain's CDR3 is CASSQSESSYNEQFF. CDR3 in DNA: TGTGCCAGCAGCCAATCGGAGAGCTCCTACAATGAGCAGTTCTTC.

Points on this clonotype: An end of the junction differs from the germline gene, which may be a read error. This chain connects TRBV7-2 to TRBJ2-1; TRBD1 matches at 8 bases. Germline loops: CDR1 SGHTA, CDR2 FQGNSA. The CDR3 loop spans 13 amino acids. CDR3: CASSISLTGELFF. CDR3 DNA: TGTGCCAGCAGCATAAGCTTGACAGGGGAGCTGTTCTTC.

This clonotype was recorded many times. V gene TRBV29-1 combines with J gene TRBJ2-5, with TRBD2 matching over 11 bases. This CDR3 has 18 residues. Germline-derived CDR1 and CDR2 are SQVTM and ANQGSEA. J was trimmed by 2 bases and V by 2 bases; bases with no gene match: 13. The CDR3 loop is CSVERTGTSGVSQETQYF. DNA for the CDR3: TGCAGCGTTGAAAGGACCGGGACTAGCGGAGTCTCGCAAGAGACCCAGTACTTC. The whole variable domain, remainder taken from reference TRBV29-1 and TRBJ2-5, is SAVISQKPSRDICQRGTSLTIQCQVDSQVTMMFWYRQQPGQSLTLIATANQGSEATYESGFVIDKFPISRPNLTFSTLTVSNMSPEDSSIYLCSVERTGTSGVSQETQYFGPGTRLLVL.